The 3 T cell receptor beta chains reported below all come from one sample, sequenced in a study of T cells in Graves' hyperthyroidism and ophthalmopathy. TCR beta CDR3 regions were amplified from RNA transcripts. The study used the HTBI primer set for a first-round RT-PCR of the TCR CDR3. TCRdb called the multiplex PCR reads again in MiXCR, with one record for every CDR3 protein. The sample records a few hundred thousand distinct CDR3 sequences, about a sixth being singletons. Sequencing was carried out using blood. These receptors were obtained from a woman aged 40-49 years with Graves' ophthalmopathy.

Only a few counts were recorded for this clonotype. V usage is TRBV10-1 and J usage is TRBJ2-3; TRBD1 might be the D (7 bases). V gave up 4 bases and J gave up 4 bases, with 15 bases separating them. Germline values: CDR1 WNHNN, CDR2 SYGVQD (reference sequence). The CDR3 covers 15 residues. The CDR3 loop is CASSGGRGAADTQYF. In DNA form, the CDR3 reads TGCGCCAGCAGTGGGGGCAGGGGGGCAGCAGATACGCAGTATTTT.

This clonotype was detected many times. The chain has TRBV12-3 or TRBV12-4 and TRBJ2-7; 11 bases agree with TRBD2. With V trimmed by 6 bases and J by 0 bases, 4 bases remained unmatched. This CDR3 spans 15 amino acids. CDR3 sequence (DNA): TGTGCCAGCAGGATTGGGACTAGCGGCTCCTACGAGCAGTACTTC. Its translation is CASRIGTSGSYEQYF.

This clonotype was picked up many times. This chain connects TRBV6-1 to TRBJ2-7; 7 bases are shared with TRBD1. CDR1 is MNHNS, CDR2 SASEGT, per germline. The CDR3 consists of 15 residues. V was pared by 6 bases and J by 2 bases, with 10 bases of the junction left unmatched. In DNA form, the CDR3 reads TGTGCCAGCAGATTTGGGCGGACAGGACCCTACGAGCAGTACTTC. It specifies CASRFGRTGPYEQYF.